This T cell receptor (beta chain) was documented in a study of blood T cell repertoires in COVID-19. Study as a whole: Sites in the United States, Italy and Spain provided acute and convalescent COVID-19 samples.

Per the germline V gene, CDR1 is LNHDA and CDR2 is SQIVND (reference sequence). Trimming cost V 7 bases and J 5 bases; bases outside gene matches: 12. The length of the CDR3 is 16 residues. Profiling relied on immunoSEQ multiplex PCR, and the TCRdb table lists in-frame clones only, not all of them. In the table there are about 140,000 clones, around 83% of which are singletons. The genes are TRBV19 and TRBJ2-1; 9 bases are a match to TRBD2. The source material was peripheral blood. This receptor was identified in a woman at least 80 years old with acute or convalescent COVID-19. The CDR3 spells CASTPAAGGRDNEQFF. The DNA of the CDR3 is TGTGCCAGTACCCCGGCTGCGGGAGGGCGGGACAATGAGCAGTTCTTC.